This TCR beta chain stems from a study of blood T cell repertoires in COVID-19. The germline V and J ends were trimmed by 2 bases and 2 bases, with 16 bases remaining between them. Germline CDR1 and CDR2: SGHNT and YENEEA. The CDR3 totals 16 residues. TCRdb's table, derived via immunoSEQ multiplex PCR, lists solely in-frame clones and lacks some. The data hold about 70,000 clones, with 60% to 80% observed a single time. The genes are TRBV11-3 and TRBJ2-7; unclear D gene. Sequencing input: peripheral blood. This TCR was sampled from a human donor in a cohort sampled during active COVID-19. The CDR3 DNA reads TGTGCCAGCAGCTTACAAACCGCCCCTGGCACCTACGAGCAGTACTTC. Amino acid sequence: CASSLQTAPGTYEQYF.